This T cell receptor (beta chain) comes out of a study of T cell repertoires in ileal Crohn's disease. This table comes from immunoSEQ multiplex PCR, and its TCRdb copy is limited to in-frame clones, with some not included. The sample lists over 4,500 clones, roughly 82% occurring once. As to time point: neoterminal ileum biopsy at postoperative endoscopy, about 6 months after surgery. V was pared by 3 bases and J by 6 bases, with 3 bases of the junction left unmatched. The CDR3 has 13 residues. Germline V gives CDR1 KGHSH, CDR2 LQKENI. The J gene is TRBJ1-2, the V gene TRBV18; 8 bases fit TRBD1. The source of this sequence is an adult with Crohn's disease. Sequenced material: ileal tissue. As DNA, the CDR3 is TGTGCCAGCTCACCCGGACAGGGAAATGGCTACACCTTC. Its protein product is CASSPGQGNGYTF.